This TCR beta chain comes out of a study (dated by TCRdb to 2012 to 2015). This clonotype is termed medium-sized (0.01 to 0.1%). Its antigen target is currently unknown. No quality values exist for individual bases; no much larger clone is one base distant. The sequencer was an Illumina Genome Analyzer IIx. Through fastp at Q25 and MiXCR, TCRdb rebuilt clones from the public reads, retaining in-frame beta chains. One record per CDR3 amino acid sequence lists the most common genes and DNA. For this sample the table gives about 7,000 distinct CDR3 sequences, of which 30% to 35% were detected only once. The ten largest make up 22% of the sample. Sequencing input: blood. This sequence originates from a human donor.

The CDR3 protein is CSALSPGRVSYEQYF. In nucleotide form, the sequence is TGCAGTGCCCTTTCACCGGGACGGGTCTCCTACGAGCAGTACTTC. The V and J segments used are TRBV29-1 and TRBJ2-7, with a tentative D call of TRBD1 or TRBD2, each matching 5 bases. The CDR3 has 15 amino acids, counting the end cysteine and phenylalanine. The kept DNA is CDR3 alone, 45 bases in frame from the first base. CDR1 and CDR2 are drawn from the germline V gene: SQVTM, ANQGSEA.